This T cell receptor beta chain is from a study of T and B cells in COVID-19 patients. Multiplex PCR with BIOMED2 TRB-A/B primer pools amplified TRB rearrangements. MiXCR, run by TCRdb on the multiplex PCR reads, gives a single entry per CDR3 protein. The top ten clones hold roughly 10% of a sample with a few thousand distinct CDR3 sequences, more than 25% of them seen once. From blood, roughly 220-550 ng of genomic DNA served as TRB template. Sequenced input: blood. The TCR comes from a human donor with active COVID-19.

The CDR3 spells CASSSLRTGGHEQYF. The DNA of the CDR3 is TGCGCCAGCAGCTCTCTGAGGACAGGGGGCCACGAGCAGTACTTC. The chain links TRBV5-1 to TRBJ2-7, with TRBD1 matching 11 bases. The germline V gene encodes CDR1 SGHRS and CDR2 YFSETQ. The junction had 7 bases not matched to a gene; V was cut back by 3 bases and J by 5 bases. This CDR3 has 15 amino acids.